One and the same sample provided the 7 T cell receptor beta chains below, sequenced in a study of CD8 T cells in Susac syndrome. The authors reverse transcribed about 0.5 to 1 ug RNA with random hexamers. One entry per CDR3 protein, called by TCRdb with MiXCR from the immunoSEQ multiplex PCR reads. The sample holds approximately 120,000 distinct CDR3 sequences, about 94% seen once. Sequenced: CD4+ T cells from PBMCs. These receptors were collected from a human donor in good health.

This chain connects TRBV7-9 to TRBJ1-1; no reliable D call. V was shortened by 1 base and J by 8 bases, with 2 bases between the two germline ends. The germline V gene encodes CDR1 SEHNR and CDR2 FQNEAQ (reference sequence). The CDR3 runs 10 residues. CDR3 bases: TGTGCCAGCAGCTTAGAGGAAGCTTTCTTT. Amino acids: CASSLEEAFF. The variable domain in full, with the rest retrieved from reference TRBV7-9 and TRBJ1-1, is DTGVSQNPRHKITKRGQNVTFRCDPISEHNRLYWYRQTLGQGPEFLTYFQNEAQLEKSRLLSDRFSAERPKGSFSTLEIQRTEQGDSAMYLCASSLEEAFFGQGTRLTVV.

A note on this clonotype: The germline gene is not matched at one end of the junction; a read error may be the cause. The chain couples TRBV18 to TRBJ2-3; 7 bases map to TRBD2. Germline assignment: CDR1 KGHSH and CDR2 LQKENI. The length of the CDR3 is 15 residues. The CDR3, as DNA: TGTGCCAGCTCCCCACCGGGACTAAGCACAGATACGCAGTATTTT. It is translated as CASSPPGLSTDTQYF.

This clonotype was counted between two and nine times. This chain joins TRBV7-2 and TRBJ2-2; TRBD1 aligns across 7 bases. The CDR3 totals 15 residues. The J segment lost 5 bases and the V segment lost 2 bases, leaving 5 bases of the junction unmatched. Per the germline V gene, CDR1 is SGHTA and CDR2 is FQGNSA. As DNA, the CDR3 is TGTGCCAGCAGCTTAAGACAGGGAAGTACCGGGGAGCTGTTTTTT. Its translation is CASSLRQGSTGELFF.

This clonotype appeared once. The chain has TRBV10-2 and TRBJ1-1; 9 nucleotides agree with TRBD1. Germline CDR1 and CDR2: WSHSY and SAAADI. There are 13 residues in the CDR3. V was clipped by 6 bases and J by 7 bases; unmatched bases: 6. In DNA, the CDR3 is TGCGCCAGCAGGAGGACAGGGGCGAGTGAAGCTTTCTTT. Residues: CASRRTGASEAFF.

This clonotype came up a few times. The CDR3 region is CSARGTGDYGYTF. CDR3 sequence (DNA): TGCAGTGCTAGGGGTACAGGGGACTATGGCTACACCTTC. The chain has TRBV20-1 and TRBJ1-2; TRBD1 agrees at 7 bases. CDR1 is DFQATT, CDR2 SNEGSKA, per germline (reference sequence). This CDR3 is 13 amino acids long. V gave up 3 bases and J gave up 3 bases; unmatched junction bases: 4.

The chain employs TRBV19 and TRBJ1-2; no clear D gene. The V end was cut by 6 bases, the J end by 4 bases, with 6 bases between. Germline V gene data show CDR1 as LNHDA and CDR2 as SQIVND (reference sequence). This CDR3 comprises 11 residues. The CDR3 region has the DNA TGTGCCAGTAGGGAACCCTATGGCTACACCTTC. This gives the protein CASREPYGYTF.

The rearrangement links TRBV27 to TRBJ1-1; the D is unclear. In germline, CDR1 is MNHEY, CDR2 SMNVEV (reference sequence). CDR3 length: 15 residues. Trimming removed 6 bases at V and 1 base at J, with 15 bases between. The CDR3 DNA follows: TGTGCCAGCAGCCCACTCAATTGGGGGAACACTGAAGCTTTCTTT. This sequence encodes CASSPLNWGNTEAFF.